Listed here are 26 T cell receptor beta chains from one sample, sequenced in a study of read filtering for tumor transcriptome and immune sequencing. Molecular barcoded adaptors covering alpha/delta and beta/gamma chains were used on 400 ng RNA. TCRdb re-called the reads through MiXCR, storing one row per CDR3 protein. The table lists over 50,000 distinct CDR3 sequences, roughly 19% of them singletons. Specimen: a population of CD138-negative cells sorted from bone marrow. Every receptor here comes from a donor at least 40 years old with multiple myeloma.

This clonotype was seen ten or more times. The gene calls are TRBV29-1 and TRBJ2-7, with 7 nucleotides matching TRBD1. V was clipped by 4 bases and J by 2 bases; unmatched bases: 11. Germline assignment: CDR1 SQVTM and CDR2 ANQGSEA. This CDR3 has 15 amino acids. The CDR3 bases are TGCAGCGTTGCCCTAAGCAACAGGGGACCCTACGAGCAGTACTTC. This encodes CSVALSNRGPYEQYF.

As to this clonotype: A much larger clone sits a single nucleotide away, making a read error possible. The chain is built from TRBV10-3 and TRBJ2-2; D not certain. This CDR3 has 12 amino acids. Trimming shortened V by 4 bases and J by 4 bases, and 4 bases separated the two germline ends. Germline V gives CDR1 ENHRY, CDR2 SYGVKD. The CDR3 loop is CAISVGTGELFF. The CDR3 nucleotides are TGTGCCATCAGTGTCGGCACCGGGGAGCTGTTTTTT.

This clonotype was seen at least ten times. The CDR3 DNA is TGTGCCAGCAGGAGGTCCTCCTCCTACAATGAGCAGTTCTTC. This codes for CASRRSSSYNEQFF. This chain uses TRBV7-9 with TRBJ2-1; no firm D call. V was cut by 6 bases and J by 0 bases, with 9 bases left in between. The CDR3 runs to 14 residues. Germline CDR1 reads SEHNR; CDR2 reads FQNEAQ (reference sequence).

In this sample, this clonotype turned up many times. The rearrangement uses TRBV29-1 and TRBJ2-3; D gene ambiguous. Trimming shortened V by 8 bases and J by 6 bases, and 12 bases separated the two germline ends. CDR3 length: 11 amino acids. CDR1 is SQVTM, CDR2 ANQGSEA, per germline. CDR3 sequence: CSTGRLDTQYF. The CDR3 DNA follows: TGCAGCACTGGGCGGTTGGATACGCAGTATTTT.

This clonotype showed up many times. The chain combines TRBV5-6 with TRBJ2-3; D perhaps matches TRBD2 (5 bases). This CDR3 spans 15 amino acids. Germline values: CDR1 SGHDT, CDR2 YYEEEE. V was cut by 4 bases and J by 6 bases, with 18 bases left in between. The CDR3 region has the DNA TGTGCCAGCAGCCCATCCCGGAGGCTGGTGGATACGCAGTATTTT. Protein sequence: CASSPSRRLVDTQYF.

This clonotype has ten or more counts. The CDR3 DNA sequence: TGTGCCAGCAGCCCGAGGGAGCGGGGGTCCGGAGATACGCAGTATTTT. Protein: CASSPRERGSGDTQYF. The V call is TRBV11-1, the J call TRBJ2-3, with 8 bases that match TRBD2. CDR1 is SGHAT and CDR2 is FQDESV in the germline V gene (reference sequence). The V segment lost 5 bases and the J segment 5 bases; nucleotides outside the gene matches: 12. This CDR3 has 16 amino acids.

On this clonotype: This sequence may be a read error, since a much larger clone differs from it by one base. The gene calls are TRBV10-3 and TRBJ2-7, with TRBD1 matching over 9 bases. CDR1 is ENHRY and CDR2 is SYGVKD in the germline V gene. CDR3 size: 16 residues. The J segment lost 7 bases and the V segment lost 3 bases, leaving 13 bases of the junction unmatched. The CDR3 region has the DNA TGTGCCATCAGTGACCTGGGACAGGGCACCCGGGGGGAGCAGTACTTC. It yields the protein CAISDLGQGTRGEQYF.

About this clonotype itself: With a much larger clone just one base away, this may be a read error. This sequence joins TRBV27 and TRBJ2-3; 9 bases agree with TRBD2. Per the germline V gene, CDR1 is MNHEY and CDR2 is SMNVEV (reference sequence). The CDR3 sequence is 14 residues long. Germline trimming cut 5 bases from V and 7 bases from J; bases unmatched to any gene: 7. Here the CDR3 reads CASSTAGGVNTQYF. The CDR3 region has the DNA TGTGCCAGCAGTACGGCGGGAGGGGTAAATACGCAGTATTTT.

In this sample, this clonotype turned up many times. The V gene is TRBV28, the J gene TRBJ1-5; 7 bases agree with TRBD1. CDR3 size: 14 residues. CDR1 is MDHEN, CDR2 SYDVKM, per germline. The J segment lost 6 bases and the V segment lost 2 bases, leaving 4 bases of the junction unmatched. DNA for the CDR3: TGTGCCAGCAGTTTAGAACAGGGGACTCAGCCCCAGCATTTT. This translates into CASSLEQGTQPQHF. The variable domain in full, with the rest retrieved from reference TRBV28 and TRBJ1-5, is DVKVTQSSRYLVKRTGEKVFLECVQDMDHENMFWYRQDPGLGLRLIYFSYDVKMKEKGDIPEGYSVSREKKERFSLILESASTNQTSMYLCASSLEQGTQPQHFGDGTRLSIL.

V is TRBV10-3 and J is TRBJ2-7; maybe TRBD2 (5 bases). Trimming cost V 2 bases and J 2 bases, with 13 bases left between them. The CDR3 consists of 15 residues. CDR1 and CDR2 (germline): ENHRY, SYGVKD. CDR3 protein: CAISEAIATTYEQYF. The DNA for the CDR3 is TGTGCCATCAGTGAGGCGATAGCGACCACCTACGAGCAGTACTTC.

This clonotype has at least ten counts. This sequence joins TRBV19 and TRBJ2-1; possible D gene TRBD1, 6 bases. V shed 10 bases and J shed 2 bases, with 18 bases lying between them. The CDR3 contains 15 residues. The germline V gene has CDR1 LNHDA and CDR2 SQIVND (reference sequence). CDR3: CATSQQGIPYNEQFF. As DNA, the CDR3 is TGTGCCACCAGCCAACAGGGAATCCCCTACAATGAGCAGTTCTTC.

CDR3 loop: CSAPKGANYGYTF. CDR3 nucleotide sequence: TGCAGTGCACCAAAGGGGGCCAACTATGGCTACACCTTC. This rearrangement joins TRBV20-1 to TRBJ1-2; 7 positions match TRBD1. The CDR3 loop spans 13 amino acids. CDR1 is DFQATT, CDR2 SNEGSKA, per germline (reference sequence). After removal of 6 bases from V and 2 bases from J, the junction contained 6 bases not matched to a gene.

Only a few counts were recorded for this clonotype. A read error may account for a junction end that differs from germline. Here the CDR3 reads CSARKRGLSNAEAFF. The CDR3 DNA sequence: TGCAGTGCTAGGAAAAGGGGGCTTTCGAACGCTGAAGCTTTCTTT. The J gene is TRBJ1-1, the V gene TRBV20-1; 7 positions match TRBD1. Germline lookup yields CDR1 DFQATT and CDR2 SNEGSKA (reference sequence). The CDR3 runs 15 residues.

This clonotype was observed many times. The chain is built from TRBV9 and TRBJ2-1; D is undetermined. The germline V gene has CDR1 SGDLS and CDR2 YYNGEE. Trimming stripped 0 bases from V and 5 bases from J, with 9 bases between. The CDR3 is 14 residues long. CDR3: CASSVGGRDNEQFF. The CDR3 bases are TGTGCCAGCAGCGTAGGAGGCCGGGACAATGAGCAGTTCTTC.

This clonotype was recorded many times. In DNA form, the CDR3 reads TGCGCCAGCAGTGTTACAGGGGGCGAAGAGACCCAGTACTTC. This translates into CASSVTGGEETQYF. The V gene is TRBV5-1, the J gene TRBJ2-5; the match to TRBD1 covers 9 bases. Unmatched junction bases numbered 5, after V lost 5 bases and J lost 3 bases. This CDR3 has 14 residues. Germline V gene lookup returns CDR1 SGHRS and CDR2 YFSETQ.

This clonotype was recorded at least ten times. This rearrangement joins TRBV6-2 or TRBV6-3 to TRBJ2-7; 8 bases line up with TRBD1. This CDR3 contains 14 residues. The trim removed 5 bases at V and 4 bases at J, leaving 7 bases unmatched. CDR1 MNHEY and CDR2 SVGEGT come from the germline V gene. DNA of the CDR3: TGTGCCAGCAGTACGACAGGGGTCGGTTACGAGCAGTACTTC. It encodes CASSTTGVGYEQYF.

This clonotype appeared a few times. This chain links TRBV11-2 with TRBJ2-1, with 10 bases that match TRBD2. CDR3 length equals 14 residues. Trimming at V came to 5 bases and at J to 10 bases, leaving 8 bases not matched to a gene. Germline V CDR1 and CDR2: SGHAT, FQNNGV. This CDR3 reads CASSRSGGLLEQFF. CDR3 DNA: TGTGCCAGCAGCCGTAGCGGGGGGCTTTTGGAGCAGTTCTTC.

This clonotype was detected many times. CDR3 nucleotides: TGTGCCAGCAGCCAAGAAGGACCCGGGACAGGGAATGAAAAACTGTTTTTT. Translation: CASSQEGPGTGNEKLFF. The rearrangement joins TRBV14 to TRBJ1-4, with TRBD1 matching over 9 bases. This CDR3 spans 17 amino acids. Germline CDR1 and CDR2: SGHDN and FVKESK. Trimming took 0 bases from V and 5 from J; bases not matched to a gene: 7.

Comments on this clonotype: A read error is possible here, since a much larger clone lies one base away. The chain is built from TRBV19 and TRBJ2-1, with 15 bases that match TRBD2. V was clipped by 5 bases and J by 5 bases; unmatched bases: 7. The CDR3 totals 17 residues. Germline values: CDR1 LNHDA, CDR2 SQIVND (reference sequence). The CDR3 protein is CASSRRTSGRVDNEQFF. The CDR3 DNA follows: TGTGCCAGTAGTCGACGGACTAGCGGGAGGGTTGACAATGAGCAGTTCTTC.

This clonotype was counted ten times or more. This CDR3 is CASSIRGRGTDTQYF. The CDR3 DNA follows: TGTGCCAGTAGTATCCGGGGACGGGGCACAGATACGCAGTATTTT. The rearrangement uses TRBV19 and TRBJ2-3; D is tentatively TRBD1 or TRBD2 (5 bases each). The CDR3 contains 15 residues. In germline, CDR1 is LNHDA, CDR2 SQIVND (reference sequence). Trimming cost V 3 bases and J 1 base, with 11 bases left between them.

The table lists this clonotype with a few counts. The V call is TRBV3-1, the J call TRBJ2-2, with unresolved D. The V gene's germline CDR1 is LGHDT and CDR2 YNNKEL (reference sequence). CDR3 length equals 13 residues. Trimming shortened V by 3 bases and J by 6 bases, and 8 bases separated the two germline ends. Written as DNA, the CDR3 is TGTGCCAGCAGCCATCGAATAGCCGGGGAGCTGTTTTTT. The encoded protein is CASSHRIAGELFF. The entire variable domain, with the rest obtained from reference TRBV3-1 and TRBJ2-2, is as follows: DTAVSQTPKYLVTQMGNDKSIKCEQNLGHDTMYWYKQDSKKFLKIMFSYNNKELIINETVPNRFSPKSPDKAHLNLHINSLELGDSAVYFCASSHRIAGELFFGEGSRLTVL.

This clonotype came up many times. The rearrangement joins TRBV7-2 to TRBJ2-2; D is unresolved. Germline CDR1 and CDR2: SGHTA and FQGNSA. The length of the CDR3 is 13 residues. The V end lost 5 bases, the J end lost 5 bases, and 9 bases lay between the germline ends. CDR3 sequence (DNA): TGTGCCAGCAGCCGCCCTGTTACCGGGGAGCTGTTTTTT. This sequence encodes CASSRPVTGELFF.

Ten or more counts support this clonotype. The rearrangement uses TRBV7-3 and TRBJ2-1; 13 bases are shared with TRBD2. Germline V gives CDR1 SGHTA, CDR2 FQGTGA. The CDR3 runs 15 residues. V gave up 5 bases and J gave up 8 bases; unmatched junction bases: 6. The CDR3 DNA reads TGTGCCAGCAGCCCCCGGGGACTAGCGGGGTATGAGCAGTTCTTC. Translation: CASSPRGLAGYEQFF.

This clonotype was seen ten or more times. The chain combines TRBV20-1 with TRBJ2-3; D gene uncertain. The V and J ends lost 5 bases and 1 base respectively, with 7 bases between them. This CDR3 has 12 amino acids. In germline, CDR1 is DFQATT, CDR2 SNEGSKA (reference sequence). The DNA for the CDR3 is TGCAGTGCTGCGCCGCGCACAGATACGCAGTATTTT. Encoded protein: CSAAPRTDTQYF.

This clonotype was observed at least ten times. J is TRBJ2-1 and V is TRBV19; 8 positions match TRBD2. Germline values: CDR1 LNHDA, CDR2 SQIVND (reference sequence). V lost 7 bases and J lost 3; bases outside the gene matches: 5. This CDR3 has 14 residues. CDR3: CASKRREDYNEQFF. CDR3 bases: TGTGCCAGTAAGCGGCGGGAGGACTACAATGAGCAGTTCTTC.

On this clonotype itself: The junction shows a germline mismatch at one end, possibly a read error. This rearrangement joins TRBV24-1 to TRBJ1-1, with D possibly being TRBD1 (5 bases). In germline, CDR1 is KGHDR, CDR2 SFDVKD. The CDR3 covers 13 residues. CDR3: CATAWGENTVAFF. The CDR3 DNA is TGTGCCACAGCCTGGGGGGAGAACACTGTAGCTTTCTTT.